This T cell receptor (beta chain) was retrieved from a study of blood T cell repertoires in COVID-19. On the study more broadly: Researchers got acute and convalescent COVID-19 samples from the United States, Italy and Spain. T cells, B-cell-depleted T cells, or PBMCs provided the cDNA or gDNA that served as material.

As originally analysed: It was from reference gene primer amplification that nucleated cell counts were estimated. Clones were read by immunoSEQ multiplex PCR, and TCRdb kept only the in-frame ones, dropping some. The V and J calls and the clone size are those of that table, but D and trimming were determined from the DNA. This sample has 65,000 to 95,000 clones; approximately 80% occur once, and the top ten carry around 12%. Per germline, CDR1 MDHEN and CDR2 SYDVKM. CDR3 length equals 13 residues. V gave up 6 bases and J gave up 7 bases; unmatched junction bases: 8. The TCR originated in a middle-aged woman with active or convalescent COVID-19. The chain recombines TRBV28 with TRBJ2-7; 8 bases map to TRBD1. The sequencing input was peripheral blood. The CDR3 sequence is CASRGRQGREQYF. CDR3 bases: TGTGCCAGCAGGGGAAGACAGGGGCGGGAGCAGTACTTC.